One and the same sample provided the 18 T cell receptor beta chains below, sequenced in a study of T cells after yellow fever vaccination. MiXCR, applied by TCRdb to the 5' RACE reads, yields one record per CDR3 protein. The profile covers about 120,000 distinct CDR3 sequences, with about 15% appearing a single time and around 40% taken by the ten largest. This sample comprised CD8+ T cells sorted from PBMCs, obtained 5 days after the yellow fever booster vaccination. These TCRs come from a man aged 18 to 29 who received the YFV17D yellow fever vaccine.

J is TRBJ2-5 and V is TRBV4-3; D gene unclear. Germline V gene lookup returns CDR1 LGHNA and CDR2 YSLEER. The CDR3 has 14 amino acids. Trimming pared 4 bases from V and 0 bases from J, leaving 9 bases between. The DNA of the CDR3 is TGCGCCAGCAGCCCCCGGTGGAACCAAGAGACCCAGTACTTC. Translating it yields CASSPRWNQETQYF.

The chain recombines TRBV10-3 with TRBJ1-1; 8 nucleotides agree with TRBD1. The germline V gene encodes CDR1 ENHRY and CDR2 SYGVKD. The V gene end was trimmed by 6 bases and the J gene end by 4 bases; junction bases not matched to a gene: 7. The length of the CDR3 is 14 residues. The CDR3 is CAISETGEGTEAFF. The CDR3 coding sequence is TGTGCCATCAGCGAGACAGGGGAAGGCACTGAAGCTTTCTTT.

This clonotype was detected a few times. The chain carries TRBV29-1 and TRBJ2-1; D remains unclear. Per the germline V gene, CDR1 is SQVTM and CDR2 is ANQGSEA. The CDR3 has 12 residues. V lost 1 base to trimming and J lost 8 bases, with 9 bases between them. The CDR3 nucleotides read TGCAGCGTTGAAGTCACTACCGATGAGCAGTTCTTC. Protein: CSVEVTTDEQFF.

This clonotype was observed a few times. The gene calls are TRBV14 and TRBJ2-1; D perhaps matches TRBD2 (6 bases). Germline CDR1 SGHDN, CDR2 FVKESK. The CDR3 sequence is 17 residues long. The V gene lost 0 bases and the J gene lost 5 bases, with 17 bases spanning the gap. CDR3 nucleotide sequence: TGTGCCAGCAGCCAAGATTTGGCGGCCCCGGGGGACAATGAGCAGTTCTTC. The encoded protein is CASSQDLAAPGDNEQFF.

This clonotype was seen only a few times. The V call is TRBV12-3 or TRBV12-4, the J call TRBJ2-5; D call uncertain. Trimming took 6 bases from V and 4 from J, leaving 9 bases between them. There are 12 residues in the CDR3. The CDR3 coding sequence is TGTGCCAGCAGCTCTTTCGTAGAGACCCAGTACTTC. Translation gives CASSSFVETQYF.

This clonotype occurred a few times. The V and J genes are TRBV7-3 and TRBJ1-6; D gene unclear. Germline V CDR1 and CDR2: SGHTA, FQGTGA. The germline V and J ends were trimmed by 2 bases and 5 bases, with 7 bases remaining between them. The CDR3 spans 14 residues. CDR3 DNA sequence: TGTGCCAGCAGCTTACTTGGGGATAATTCACCCCTCCACTTT. Translated, it gives CASSLLGDNSPLHF.

This clonotype was observed a handful of times. The chain has TRBV29-1 and TRBJ2-1, with TRBD2 matching 9 bases. Germline values: CDR1 SQVTM, CDR2 ANQGSEA. The J segment lost 7 bases and the V segment lost 8 bases, leaving 9 bases of the junction unmatched. This CDR3 comprises 13 residues. This chain's CDR3 is CSPVSGGMNEQFF. The DNA of the CDR3 is TGCAGCCCGGTTAGCGGGGGCATGAATGAGCAGTTCTTC.

V is TRBV29-1 and J is TRBJ2-5; unclear D gene. V lost 8 bases, J lost 5 bases, and 15 bases lay in between. The V gene's germline CDR1 is SQVTM and CDR2 ANQGSEA. This CDR3 is built from 12 residues. CDR3 DNA: TGCAGCCTTCGTGGTGGAGAGGAGACCCAGTACTTC. Its translation: CSLRGGEETQYF.

This clonotype was seen only a few times. This chain links TRBV6-2 or TRBV6-3 with TRBJ2-3; D possibly corresponds to TRBD1 (5 bases). V dropped 5 bases and J dropped 6 bases, with 18 bases sitting between them. CDR1 is MNHEY and CDR2 is SVGEGT in the germline V gene. The CDR3 has 15 residues. The CDR3 sequence is CASSPTPRTSDTQYF. As DNA, the CDR3 is TGTGCCAGCAGTCCCACCCCGAGGACATCCGATACGCAGTATTTT.

The V gene is TRBV9, the J gene TRBJ1-2; the D gene is possibly TRBD1 (6 bases). The ends were cut back, 4 bases at V and 3 bases at J, with 19 bases in the middle. This CDR3 is built from 16 residues. Germline V CDR1 and CDR2: SGDLS, YYNGEE. Here the CDR3 reads CASSSRDPPGDYGYTF. CDR3 DNA: TGTGCCAGCAGCTCAAGGGACCCCCCAGGGGACTATGGCTACACCTTC.

Points on this clonotype: Germline is not matched at one junction end, which may reflect a read error. This sequence joins TRBV3-1 and TRBJ2-2; D is perhaps TRBD2 (5 bases). This CDR3 region has 14 residues. Germline V gene data show CDR1 as LGHDT and CDR2 as YNNKEL (reference sequence). DNA for the CDR3: TGTGCCTGCAGCCAAGGCGAGGGCGCCGGGGAGCTGTTTTTT. This codes for CACSQGEGAGELFF.

V and J are TRBV15 and TRBJ2-7; TRBD2 aligns across 7 bases. This CDR3 has 14 residues. In germline, CDR1 is LNHNV, CDR2 YYDKDF (reference sequence). V lost 3 bases, J lost 2 bases, and 4 bases stayed unmatched. CDR3 sequence (DNA): TGTGCCACCAGCAGTAGTCGGGGGGCCTACGAGCAGTACTTC. Translated, it gives CATSSSRGAYEQYF.

This clonotype appeared many times. This sequence joins TRBV7-2 and TRBJ2-1, with 7 bases matching TRBD2. The germline V gene has CDR1 SGHTA and CDR2 FQGNSA. V lost 3 bases and J lost 6; bases outside the gene matches: 8. CDR3 length: 15 amino acids. CDR3 in DNA: TGTGCCAGCAGCTTCTCGCGGGGGACCTTCAATGAGCAGTTCTTC. Translated, it gives CASSFSRGTFNEQFF.

The chain employs TRBV12-3 or TRBV12-4 and TRBJ2-5, with unresolved D. Trimming removed 3 bases from V and 2 bases from J, with 7 bases in between. This CDR3 comprises 13 residues. DNA of the CDR3: TGTGCCAGCAGTTTGACCACGCAAGAGACCCAGTACTTC. It encodes CASSLTTQETQYF.

The J gene is TRBJ2-1, the V gene TRBV29-1, with unresolved D. Trimming removed 1 base at V and 4 bases at J, with 11 bases between. CDR1 and CDR2 from the germline V gene are SQVTM and ANQGSEA. The CDR3 spans 14 residues. CDR3 protein: CSVEVETRYNEQFF. CDR3 DNA: TGCAGCGTTGAAGTGGAAACTCGGTACAATGAGCAGTTCTTC.

The chain links TRBV29-1 to TRBJ1-3; the D gene is possibly TRBD1 (5 bases). The CDR3 extends over 14 amino acids. Germline CDR1 reads SQVTM; CDR2 reads ANQGSEA. V gave up 3 bases and J gave up 0 bases, with 9 bases separating them. This chain's CDR3 is CSVEVTDSGNTIYF. The CDR3 DNA sequence: TGCAGCGTTGAGGTGACAGACTCTGGAAACACCATATATTTT.

This clonotype has just a few counts. J is TRBJ2-3 and V is TRBV10-1; D unclear. This CDR3 has 14 residues. The V and J ends lost 7 bases and 2 bases respectively, with 13 bases between them. In germline, CDR1 is WNHNN, CDR2 SYGVQD (reference sequence). The CDR3 reads CASTKLEPTDTQYF. The CDR3 nucleotides read TGCGCCAGCACCAAACTCGAGCCCACAGATACGCAGTATTTT.

This clonotype was counted a few times. The J gene is TRBJ2-2, the V gene TRBV27, with 9 bases matching TRBD2. Unmatched junction bases numbered 10, after V lost 4 bases and J lost 4 bases. CDR1 and CDR2 (germline): MNHEY, SMNVEV (reference sequence). The CDR3 totals 17 residues. In nucleotides, the CDR3 is TGTGCCAGCAGTTCTACTGGACTAGCGTACACCACCGGGGAGCTGTTTTTT. Translation: CASSSTGLAYTTGELFF.